The 9 T cell receptor beta chains below come from one sample, sequenced in a study of T cell clonality in common variable immunodeficiency. This table comes from immunoSEQ multiplex PCR, and its TCRdb copy is limited to in-frame clones, with some not included. The repertoire shows some 44,000 clones, none seen only once; the top ten take more than 9%. Specimen: peripheral blood mononuclear cells. Source of these receptors: a person aged 18 to 75 in good health.

This clone was seen at least ten times. The CDR3 end is not reached by the read, which stops 3 residues before it; the germline J gene fills it in. The J gene is TRBJ1-1, the V gene TRBV5-1, with 7 nucleotides matching TRBD1. J gave up 3 bases and V 6 bases, and 17 bases lay outside the gene matches. The CDR3 extends over 17 amino acids. Germline lookup yields CDR1 SGHRS and CDR2 YFSETQ. The CDR3 is CASTKSGTVRGDTEAFF. The sequenced CDR3 bases are TGCGCCAGCACTAAATCCGGGACAGTAAGGGGGGACACTGAA.

This clone was detected many times. The read is 3 residues too short to cover the CDR3 end, so that end is filled in from the germline J gene. The chain couples TRBV20-1 to TRBJ1-5, with 7 bases lining up with TRBD1. J gave up 0 bases and V 3 bases, and 2 bases lay outside the gene matches. The CDR3 totals 14 residues. CDR1 is DFQATT and CDR2 is SNEGSKA in the germline V gene (reference sequence). The CDR3 sequence is CSASGTVSNQPQHF. The CDR3 DNA, read in part, is TGCAGTGCTAGCGGGACAGTTAGCAATCAGCCC.

This clone was observed at least ten times. The read halts 3 residues ahead of the CDR3 end, with the missing end drawn from the germline J gene. This rearrangement joins TRBV24-1 to TRBJ2-7; no definite D call. This CDR3 has 13 amino acids. V was trimmed by 2 bases and J by 3 bases, leaving 7 bases between them. Germline CDR1 reads KGHDR; CDR2 reads SFDVKD. The covered CDR3 bases are TGTGCCACCAGTGATTCCCTAAACTACGAG. Residues: CATSDSLNYE. From start to end, the CDR3 is CATSDSLNYEQYF.

In this sample, this clone turned up many times. The CDR3 end lies 3 residues beyond the end of the read and is filled in from the germline J gene. The rearrangement links TRBV19 to TRBJ2-1; TRBD2 matches 9 bases. Germline loops: CDR1 LNHDA, CDR2 SQIVND (reference sequence). There are 14 residues in the CDR3. V trimming: 11 bases; J trimming: 6 bases; junction bases outside the gene matches: 11. CDR3 loop: CASQQLAGTNEQFF. The sequenced part of the CDR3 DNA is TGTGCCTCCCAACAGCTAGCGGGGACCAATGAG.

This clone was found a few times. The CDR3 end falls 3 residues outside the read, so it is completed with the germline J gene. V usage is TRBV18 and J usage is TRBJ2-2; D is ambiguous. Germline V gene sequence: CDR1 KGHSH, CDR2 LQKENI. The length of the CDR3 is 14 residues. With 2 bases removed from V and 5 bases from J, the gap between germline ends came to 9 bases. Incomplete CDR3 DNA: TGTGCCAGCTCACCAAGGCGGATGACCGGGGAG. Its translation: CASSPRRMTGE. The entire CDR3 is CASSPRRMTGELFF.

This clone appeared a few times. The CDR3 end is not reached by the read, which stops 3 residues before it; the germline J gene fills it in. The rearrangement uses TRBV5-4 and TRBJ1-6, with D perhaps matching TRBD1 (6 bases). Germline lookup yields CDR1 SGHNT and CDR2 YYREEE (reference sequence). The CDR3 runs to 15 residues. Trimming took off 3 bases at V and 8 bases at J, with 15 bases between the two ends. CDR3 DNA, as far as it was read: TGTGCCAGCAGCTATTCGGGGACATGGGATTCACCC. This gives the protein CASSYSGTWDSP. In full, the CDR3 is CASSYSGTWDSPLHF.

The table lists this clone with many counts. The read comes to an end 3 residues before the CDR3 does, leaving the germline J gene to fill in the end. The chain is built from TRBV19 and TRBJ2-5; tentatively, D is TRBD1 (6 bases). Germline V gene data show CDR1 as LNHDA and CDR2 as SQIVND (reference sequence). V dropped 5 bases and J dropped 5 bases, with 15 bases sitting between them. The length of the CDR3 is 14 residues. The CDR3 DNA, read in part, is TGTGCCAGTAGTTTTTCCGGTCAGGGGGAGACC. Protein sequence: CASSFSGQGET. The whole CDR3 protein is CASSFSGQGETQYF.

This clone was observed at least ten times. Read data end 3 residues before the CDR3 end; the end is taken from the germline J gene. This chain links TRBV19 with TRBJ1-4; TRBD1 might be the D (5 bases). The CDR3 contains 16 residues. The germline V gene has CDR1 LNHDA and CDR2 SQIVND (reference sequence). Between the trimmed V and J ends, which lost 3 bases and 0 bases, there was a span of 11 bases. The CDR3 bases that were read are TGTGCCAGTAGTATGATAGGGGAGGCAACTAATGAAAAA. Translation: CASSMIGEATNEK. The whole CDR3 is CASSMIGEATNEKLFF. Complete variable domain (other parts from reference TRBV19 and TRBJ1-4): DGGITQSPKYLFRKEGQNVTLSCEQNLNHDAMYWYRQDPGQGLRLIYYSQIVNDFQKGDIAEGYSVSREKKESFPLTVTSAQKNPTAFYLCASSMIGEATNEKLFFGSGTQLSVL.

This clone was counted at least ten times. The read terminates 3 residues ahead of where the CDR3 ends, so the germline J gene completes it. This rearrangement joins TRBV29-1 to TRBJ2-3; a possible D gene is TRBD2 (6 bases). CDR1 is SQVTM and CDR2 is ANQGSEA in the germline V gene. The CDR3 contains 12 residues. This CDR3 reads CSVVPPEGTQYF. The CDR3 DNA, read in part, is TGCAGCGTAGTCCCTCCGGAGGGGACG.